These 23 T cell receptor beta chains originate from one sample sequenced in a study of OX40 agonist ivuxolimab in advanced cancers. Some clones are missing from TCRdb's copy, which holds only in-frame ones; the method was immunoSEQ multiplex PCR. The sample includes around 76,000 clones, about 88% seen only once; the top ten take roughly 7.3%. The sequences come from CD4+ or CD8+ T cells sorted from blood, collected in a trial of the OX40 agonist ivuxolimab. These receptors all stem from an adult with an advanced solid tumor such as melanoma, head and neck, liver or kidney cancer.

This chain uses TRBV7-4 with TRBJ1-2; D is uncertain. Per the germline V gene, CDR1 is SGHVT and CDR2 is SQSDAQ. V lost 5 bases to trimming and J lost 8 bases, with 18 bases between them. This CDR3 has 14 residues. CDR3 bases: TGTGCCAGCAGCCCGCAGGAGGCAGTCCGGGGCTACACCTTC. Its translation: CASSPQEAVRGYTF.

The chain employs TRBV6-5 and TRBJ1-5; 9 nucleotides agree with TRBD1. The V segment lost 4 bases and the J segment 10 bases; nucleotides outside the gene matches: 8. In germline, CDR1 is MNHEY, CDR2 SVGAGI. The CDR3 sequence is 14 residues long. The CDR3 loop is CASSFGTGYGPQHF. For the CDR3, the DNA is TGTGCCAGCAGTTTCGGGACAGGGTATGGCCCCCAGCATTTT.

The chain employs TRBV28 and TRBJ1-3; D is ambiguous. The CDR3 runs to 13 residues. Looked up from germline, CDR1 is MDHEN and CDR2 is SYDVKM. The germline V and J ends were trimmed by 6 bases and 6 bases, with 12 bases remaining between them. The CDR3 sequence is CASSNPRPNTIYF. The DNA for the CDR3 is TGTGCCAGCAGCAACCCCAGGCCAAACACCATATATTTT.

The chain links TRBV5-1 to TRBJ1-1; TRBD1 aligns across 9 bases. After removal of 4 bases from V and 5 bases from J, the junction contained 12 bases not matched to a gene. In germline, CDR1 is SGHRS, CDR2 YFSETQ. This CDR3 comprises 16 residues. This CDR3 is CASSGLPGQGMTEAFF. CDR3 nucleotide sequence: TGCGCCAGCAGCGGCCTCCCGGGACAGGGCATGACTGAAGCTTTCTTT.

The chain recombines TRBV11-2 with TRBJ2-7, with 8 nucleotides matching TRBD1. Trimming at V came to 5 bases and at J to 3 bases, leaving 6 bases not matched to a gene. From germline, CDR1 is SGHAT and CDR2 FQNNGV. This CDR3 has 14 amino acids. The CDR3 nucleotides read TGTGCCAGCAGCCTGACAGGGGTTCGCTACGAGCAGTACTTC. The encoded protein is CASSLTGVRYEQYF.

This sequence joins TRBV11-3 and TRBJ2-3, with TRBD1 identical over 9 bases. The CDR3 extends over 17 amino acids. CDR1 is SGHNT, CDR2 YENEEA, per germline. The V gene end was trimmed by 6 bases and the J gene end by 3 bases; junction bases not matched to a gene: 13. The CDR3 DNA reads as TGTGCCAGCAGTTCACGAGCCACAGGGGGCGGGACAGATACGCAGTATTTT. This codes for CASSSRATGGGTDTQYF.

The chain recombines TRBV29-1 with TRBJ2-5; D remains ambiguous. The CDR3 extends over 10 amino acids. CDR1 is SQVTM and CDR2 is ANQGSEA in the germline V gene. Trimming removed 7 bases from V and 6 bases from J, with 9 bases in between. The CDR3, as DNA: TGCAGCGCTGGGCTGCAGACCCAGTACTTC. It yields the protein CSAGLQTQYF.

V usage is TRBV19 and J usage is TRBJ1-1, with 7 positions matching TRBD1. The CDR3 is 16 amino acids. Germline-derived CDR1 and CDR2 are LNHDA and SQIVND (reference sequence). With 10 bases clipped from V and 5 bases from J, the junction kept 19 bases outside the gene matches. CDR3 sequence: CATWARYRGPGTEAFF. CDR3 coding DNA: TGTGCCACCTGGGCCCGGTACAGGGGACCGGGTACTGAAGCTTTCTTT.

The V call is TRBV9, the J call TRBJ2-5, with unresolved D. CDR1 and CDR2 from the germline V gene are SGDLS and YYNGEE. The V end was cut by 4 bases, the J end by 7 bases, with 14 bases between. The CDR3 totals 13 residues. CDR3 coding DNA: TGTGCCAGCAGCCCCCGCTCCCCCGGGACCCAGTACTTC. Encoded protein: CASSPRSPGTQYF. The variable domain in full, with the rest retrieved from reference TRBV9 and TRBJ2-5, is DSGVTQTPKHLITATGQRVTLRCSPRSGDLSVYWYQQSLDQGLQFLIQYYNGEERAKGNILERFSAQQFPDLHSELNLSSLELGDSALYFCASSPRSPGTQYFGPGTRLLVL.

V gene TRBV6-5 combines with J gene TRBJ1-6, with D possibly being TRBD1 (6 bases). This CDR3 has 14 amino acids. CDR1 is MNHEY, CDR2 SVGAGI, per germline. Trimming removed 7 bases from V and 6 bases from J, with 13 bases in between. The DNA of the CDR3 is TGTGCCAGCAAGAGAGGAGGGGGTAATTCACCCCTCCACTTT. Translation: CASKRGGGNSPLHF.

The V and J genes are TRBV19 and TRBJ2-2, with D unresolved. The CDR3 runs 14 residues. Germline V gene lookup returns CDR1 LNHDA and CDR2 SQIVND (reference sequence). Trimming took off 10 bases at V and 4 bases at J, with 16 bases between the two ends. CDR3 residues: CATTPRISTGELFF. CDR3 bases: TGTGCCACCACCCCTCGGATCTCCACCGGGGAGCTGTTTTTT.

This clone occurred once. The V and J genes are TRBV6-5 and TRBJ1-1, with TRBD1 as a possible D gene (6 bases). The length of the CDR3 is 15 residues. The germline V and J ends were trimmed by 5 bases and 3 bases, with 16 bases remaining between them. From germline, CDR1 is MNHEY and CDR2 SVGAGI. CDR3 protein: CASSASTQGDTEAFF. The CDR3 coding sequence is TGTGCCAGCAGTGCCTCCACACAGGGCGACACTGAAGCTTTCTTT.

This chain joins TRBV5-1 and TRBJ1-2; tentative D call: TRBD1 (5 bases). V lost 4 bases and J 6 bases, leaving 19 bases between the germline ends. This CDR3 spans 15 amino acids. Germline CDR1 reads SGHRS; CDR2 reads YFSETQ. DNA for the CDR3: TGCGCCAGCAGCCCTCCGGGACGCAGAGCGGATGGCTACACCTTC. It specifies CASSPPGRRADGYTF.

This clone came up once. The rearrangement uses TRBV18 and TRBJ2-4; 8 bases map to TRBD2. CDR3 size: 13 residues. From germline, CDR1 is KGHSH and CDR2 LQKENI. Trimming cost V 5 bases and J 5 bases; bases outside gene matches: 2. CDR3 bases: TGTGCCAGCTCAGCGACTAGCGAAAACATTCAGTACTTC. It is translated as CASSATSENIQYF.

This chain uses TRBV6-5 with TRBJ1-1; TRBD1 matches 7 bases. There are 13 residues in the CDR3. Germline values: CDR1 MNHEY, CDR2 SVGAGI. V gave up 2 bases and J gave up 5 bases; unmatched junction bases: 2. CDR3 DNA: TGTGCCAGCAGTTACCTGACAGGGACTGAAGCTTTCTTT. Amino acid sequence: CASSYLTGTEAFF.

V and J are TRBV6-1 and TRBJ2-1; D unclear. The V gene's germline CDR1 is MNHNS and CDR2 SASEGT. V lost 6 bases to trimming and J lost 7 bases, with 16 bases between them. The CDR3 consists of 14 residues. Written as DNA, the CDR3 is TGTGCCAGCAGGGGTCCGATGGGGATGAATGAGCAGTTCTTC. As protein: CASRGPMGMNEQFF.

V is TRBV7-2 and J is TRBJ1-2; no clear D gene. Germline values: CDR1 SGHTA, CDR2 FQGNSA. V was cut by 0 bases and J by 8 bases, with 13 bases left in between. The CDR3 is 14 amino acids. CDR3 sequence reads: CASSLASQNKGYTF. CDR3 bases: TGTGCCAGCAGCTTAGCGTCCCAGAATAAAGGCTACACCTTC.

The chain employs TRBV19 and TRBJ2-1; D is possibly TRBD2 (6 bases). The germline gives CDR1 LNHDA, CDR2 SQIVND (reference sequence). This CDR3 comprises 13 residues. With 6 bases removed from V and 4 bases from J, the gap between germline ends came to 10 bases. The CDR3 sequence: CASRQGTYNEQFF. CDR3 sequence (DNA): TGTGCCAGTAGACAAGGGACTTACAATGAGCAGTTCTTC.

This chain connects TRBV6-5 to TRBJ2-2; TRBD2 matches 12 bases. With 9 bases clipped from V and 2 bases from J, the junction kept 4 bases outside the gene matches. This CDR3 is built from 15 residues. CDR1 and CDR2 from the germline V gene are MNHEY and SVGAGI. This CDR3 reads CARRLAGANTGELFF. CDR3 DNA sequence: TGTGCCAGGAGACTAGCGGGAGCAAACACCGGGGAGCTGTTTTTT.

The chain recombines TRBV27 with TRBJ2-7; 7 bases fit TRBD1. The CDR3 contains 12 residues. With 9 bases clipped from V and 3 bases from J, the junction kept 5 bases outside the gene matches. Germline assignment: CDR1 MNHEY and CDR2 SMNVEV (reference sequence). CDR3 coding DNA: TGTGCCAGTTCCCGACAGGGCTACGAGCAGTACTTC. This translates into CASSRQGYEQYF.

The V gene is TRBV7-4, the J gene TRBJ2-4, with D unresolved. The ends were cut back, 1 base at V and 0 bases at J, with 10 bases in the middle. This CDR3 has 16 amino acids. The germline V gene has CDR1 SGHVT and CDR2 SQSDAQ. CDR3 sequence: CASSLGSALAKNIQYF. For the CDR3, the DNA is TGTGCCAGCAGCTTAGGTTCAGCCTTAGCCAAAAACATTCAGTACTTC. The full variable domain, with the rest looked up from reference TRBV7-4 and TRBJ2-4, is GAGVSQSPRYKVAKRGRDVALRCDSISGHVTLYWYRQTLGQGSEVLTYSQSDAQRDKSGRPSGRFSAERPERSVSTLKIQRTEQGDSAVYLCASSLGSALAKNIQYFGAGTRLSVL.

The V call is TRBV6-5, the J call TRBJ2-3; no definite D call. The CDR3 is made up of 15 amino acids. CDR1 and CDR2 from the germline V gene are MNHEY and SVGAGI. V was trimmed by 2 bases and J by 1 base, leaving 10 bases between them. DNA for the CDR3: TGTGCCAGCAGTTACCGACATCCGGGCACAGATACGCAGTATTTT. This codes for CASSYRHPGTDTQYF.

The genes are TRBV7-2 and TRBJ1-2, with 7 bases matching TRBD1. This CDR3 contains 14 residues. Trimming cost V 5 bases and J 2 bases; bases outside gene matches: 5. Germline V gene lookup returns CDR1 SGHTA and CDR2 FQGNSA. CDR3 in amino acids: CASSVDRRNYGYTF. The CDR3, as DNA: TGTGCCAGCAGCGTGGACAGGAGGAACTATGGCTACACCTTC.